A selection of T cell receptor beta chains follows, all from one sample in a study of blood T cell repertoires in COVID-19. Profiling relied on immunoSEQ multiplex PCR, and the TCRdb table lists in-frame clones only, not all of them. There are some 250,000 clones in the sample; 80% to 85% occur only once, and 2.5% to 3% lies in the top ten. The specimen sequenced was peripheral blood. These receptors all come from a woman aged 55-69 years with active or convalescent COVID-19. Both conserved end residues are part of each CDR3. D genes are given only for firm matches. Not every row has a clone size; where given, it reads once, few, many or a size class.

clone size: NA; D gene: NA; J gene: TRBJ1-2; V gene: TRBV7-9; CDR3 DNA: TGTGCCAGCAGCTTAGGACAGCCCTCTAACTATGGCTACACCTTC; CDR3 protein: CASSLGQPSNYGYTF
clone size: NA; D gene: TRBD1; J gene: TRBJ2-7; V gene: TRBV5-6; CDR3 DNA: TGTGCCAGCAGCCGGGACAGTGCCTACGAGCAGTACTTC; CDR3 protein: CASSRDSAYEQYF
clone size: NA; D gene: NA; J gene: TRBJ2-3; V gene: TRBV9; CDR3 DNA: TGTGCCAGCAGCCGGGACACAGATACGCAGTATTTT; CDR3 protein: CASSRDTDTQYF
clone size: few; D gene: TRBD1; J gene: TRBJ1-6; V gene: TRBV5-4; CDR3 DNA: TGTGCCAGCAGCCAGGGACAGGGAGTTTCACCCCTCCACTTT; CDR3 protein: CASSQGQGVSPLHF
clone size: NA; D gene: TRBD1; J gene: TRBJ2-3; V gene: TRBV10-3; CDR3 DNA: TGTGCCATCAGTGTAGGACAGGGGGCAGAGGATACGCAGTATTTT; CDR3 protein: CAISVGQGAEDTQYF
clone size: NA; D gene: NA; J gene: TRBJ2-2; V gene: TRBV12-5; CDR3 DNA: TGTGCTAGTGGTTCGACAGTCGCGAACACCGGGGAGCTGTTTTTT; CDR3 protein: CASGSTVANTGELFF
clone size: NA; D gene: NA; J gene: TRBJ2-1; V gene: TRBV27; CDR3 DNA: TGTGCCAGCAGTTCCCCCGGAGGAAATGAGCAGTTCTTC; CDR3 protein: CASSSPGGNEQFF
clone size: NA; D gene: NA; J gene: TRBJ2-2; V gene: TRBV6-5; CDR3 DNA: TGTGCCAGCAAACCAATACGGGACGGGGAGCTGTTTTTT; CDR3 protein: CASKPIRDGELFF
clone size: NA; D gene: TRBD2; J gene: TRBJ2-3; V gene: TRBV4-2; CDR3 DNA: TGTGCCAGCAGCCAAGATCTAAACCAGCGGGGGGTTCCAGATACGCAGTATTTT; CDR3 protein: CASSQDLNQRGVPDTQYF
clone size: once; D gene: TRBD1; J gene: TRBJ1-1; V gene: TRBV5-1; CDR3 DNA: TGCGCCAGCAGCTTAGGAGGGGGCAACACTGAAGCTTTCTTT; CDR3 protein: CASSLGGGNTEAFF
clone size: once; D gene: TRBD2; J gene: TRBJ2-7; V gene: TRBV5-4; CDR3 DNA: TGTGCCAGCAGCTCAGGACTAGCGGCTGACGAGCAGTACTTC; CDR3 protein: CASSSGLAADEQYF
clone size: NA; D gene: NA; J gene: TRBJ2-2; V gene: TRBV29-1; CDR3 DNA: TGCAGCGCCCTCCACGTGGGGCGGGATTACACCGGGGAGCTGTTTTTT; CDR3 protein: CSALHVGRDYTGELFF
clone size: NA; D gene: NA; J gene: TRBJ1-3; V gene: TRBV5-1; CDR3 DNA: TGCGCCAGCAGCTTGGTCGGCTCTGGAAACACCATATATTTT; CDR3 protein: CASSLVGSGNTIYF
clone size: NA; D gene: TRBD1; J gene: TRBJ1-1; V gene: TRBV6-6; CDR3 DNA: TGTGCCAGCAGTTACGCAGGGGGCCTGGAGTTGGCTTTCTTT; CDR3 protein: CASSYAGGLELAFF
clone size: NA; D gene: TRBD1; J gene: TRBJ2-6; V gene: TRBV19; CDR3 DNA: TGTGCCAGTAGTCCGGGACAGGGGTTCTCTGGGGCCAACGTCCTGACTTTC; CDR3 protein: CASSPGQGFSGANVLTF
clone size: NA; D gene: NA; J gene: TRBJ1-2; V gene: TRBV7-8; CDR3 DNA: TGTGCCAGCAGCTCCGCAGGGAAATATGGCTACACCTTC; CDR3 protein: CASSSAGKYGYTF
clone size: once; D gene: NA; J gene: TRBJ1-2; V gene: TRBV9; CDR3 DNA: TGTGCCAGCAGCGTAGTGGGAGAAGGCTACACCTTC; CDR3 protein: CASSVVGEGYTF
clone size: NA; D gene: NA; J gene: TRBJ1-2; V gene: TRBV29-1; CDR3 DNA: NA; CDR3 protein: CSVGGGSGASGAKPTF
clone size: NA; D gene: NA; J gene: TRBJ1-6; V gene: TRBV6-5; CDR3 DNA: TGTGCCAGCAGTTCCCAGGGCAATGGGTATAATTCACCCCTCCACTTT; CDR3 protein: CASSSQGNGYNSPLHF
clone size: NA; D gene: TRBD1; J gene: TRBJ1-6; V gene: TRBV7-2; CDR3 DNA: TGTGCCAGCAGCTTTCGACAGGGGTCGGATTCACCCCTCCACTTT; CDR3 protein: CASSFRQGSDSPLHF
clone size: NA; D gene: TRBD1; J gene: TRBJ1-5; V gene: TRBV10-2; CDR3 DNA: TGCGCCAGCGCCCAGGGGGTAAGCAATCAGCCCCAGCATTTT; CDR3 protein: CASAQGVSNQPQHF
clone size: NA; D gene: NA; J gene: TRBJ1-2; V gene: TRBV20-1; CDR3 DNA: TGCAGTGCTAGCGTAGAGTATGGCTACACCTTC; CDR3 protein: CSASVEYGYTF
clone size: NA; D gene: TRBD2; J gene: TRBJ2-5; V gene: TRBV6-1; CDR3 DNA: TGTGCCAGCAGTGAAGGTGCGGGGGGTCTACCGGAGACCCAGTACTTC; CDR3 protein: CASSEGAGGLPETQYF
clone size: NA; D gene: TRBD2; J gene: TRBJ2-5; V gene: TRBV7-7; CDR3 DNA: TGTGCTAGCAGCTTAGGAAGGCTAGCGGGGGGACAAGAGACCCAGTACTTC; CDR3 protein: CASSLGRLAGGQETQYF
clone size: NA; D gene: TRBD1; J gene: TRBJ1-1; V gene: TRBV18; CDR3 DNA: TGTGCCAGCTCAATCGGGACAGTGAACACTGAAGCTTTCTTT; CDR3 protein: CASSIGTVNTEAFF
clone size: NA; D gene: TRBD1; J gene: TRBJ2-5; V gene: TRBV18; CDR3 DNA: TGTGCCAGCTCACCCCGGACAGGGGAGGAGACCCAGTACTTC; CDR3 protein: CASSPRTGEETQYF
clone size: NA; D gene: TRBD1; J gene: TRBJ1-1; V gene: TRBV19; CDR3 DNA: TGTGCCAGTAGTATCGTCGGACAGGGATCCACTGAAGCTTTCTTT; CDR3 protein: CASSIVGQGSTEAFF
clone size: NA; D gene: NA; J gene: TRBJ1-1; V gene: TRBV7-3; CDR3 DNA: TGTGCCAGCAGCTTTGACGGCAGGTCGAACACTGAAGCTTTCTTT; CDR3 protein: CASSFDGRSNTEAFF
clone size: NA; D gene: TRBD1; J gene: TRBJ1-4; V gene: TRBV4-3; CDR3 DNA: TGCGCCAGCAGCCAAGACCAGGGGACAGTTAATGAAAAACTGTTTTTT; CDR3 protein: CASSQDQGTVNEKLFF
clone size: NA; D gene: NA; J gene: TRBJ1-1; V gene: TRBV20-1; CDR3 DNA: TGCAGTGCTAGAATCGGGTCTGAAGCTTTCTTT; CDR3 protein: CSARIGSEAFF
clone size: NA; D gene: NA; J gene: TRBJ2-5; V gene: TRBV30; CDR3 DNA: TGTGCCTGGAGTGTACTGAGGGGGAGAGAGACCCAGTACTTC; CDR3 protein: CAWSVLRGRETQYF
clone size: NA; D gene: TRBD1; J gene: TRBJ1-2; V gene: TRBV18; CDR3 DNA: TGTGCCAGCTCACCGGGACAGGGCATATATGGCTACACCTTC; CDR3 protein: CASSPGQGIYGYTF
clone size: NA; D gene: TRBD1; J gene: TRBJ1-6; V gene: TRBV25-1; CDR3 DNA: TGTGCCAGCAGCAAGAATTTAAGGACAGGTTCACCCCTCCACTTT; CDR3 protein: CASSKNLRTGSPLHF
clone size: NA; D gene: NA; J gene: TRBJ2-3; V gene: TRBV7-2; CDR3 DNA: TGTGCCAGCAGCGCCCGGACTCACGGCACAGATACGCAGTATTTT; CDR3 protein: CASSARTHGTDTQYF
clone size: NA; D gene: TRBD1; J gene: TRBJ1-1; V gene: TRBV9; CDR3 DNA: TGTGCCAGGAAGGGGGCTGGCACTGAAGCTTTCTTT; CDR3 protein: CARKGAGTEAFF
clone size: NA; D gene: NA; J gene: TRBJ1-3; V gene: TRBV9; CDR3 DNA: TGTGCCAGCAGCGTAAGAGAGGACACCATATATTTT; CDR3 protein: CASSVREDTIYF
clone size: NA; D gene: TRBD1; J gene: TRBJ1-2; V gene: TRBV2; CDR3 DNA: TGTGCCAGCAGTCCCCCGGACAGGGCTAACTATGGCTACACCTTC; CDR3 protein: CASSPPDRANYGYTF
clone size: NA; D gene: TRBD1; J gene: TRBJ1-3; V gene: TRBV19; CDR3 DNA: TGTGCCAGCAAGAACAGGGGAAGGTTTGGCACCATATATTTT; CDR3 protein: CASKNRGRFGTIYF
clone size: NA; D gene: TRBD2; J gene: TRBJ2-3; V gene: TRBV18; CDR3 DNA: TGTGCCAGCCGGGGCGGGGGAACAGATACGCAGTATTTT; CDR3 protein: CASRGGGTDTQYF
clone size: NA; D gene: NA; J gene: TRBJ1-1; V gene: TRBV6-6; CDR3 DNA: TGTGCCAGCAGTTGGGGAGGCTGGGAAAACACTGAAGCTTTCTTT; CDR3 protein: CASSWGGWENTEAFF
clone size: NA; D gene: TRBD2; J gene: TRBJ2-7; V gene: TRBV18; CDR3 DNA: TGTGCCAGCTCACGTAGCGGGGGGGCGTACGAGCAGTACTTC; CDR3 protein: CASSRSGGAYEQYF
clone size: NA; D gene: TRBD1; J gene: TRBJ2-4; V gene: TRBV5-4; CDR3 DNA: TGTGCCAGCAGGGACAGGGCTGGAGGTGCCAAAAACATTCAGTACTTC; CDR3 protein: CASRDRAGGAKNIQYF
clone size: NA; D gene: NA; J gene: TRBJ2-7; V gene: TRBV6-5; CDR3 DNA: TGTGCCAGCAGTTATGCCCCTACCTACGAGCAGTACTTC; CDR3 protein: CASSYAPTYEQYF
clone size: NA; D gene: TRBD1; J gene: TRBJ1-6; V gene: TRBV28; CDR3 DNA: TGTGCCAGCAGTTTCACCAGGGGGAATTCACCCCTCCACTTT; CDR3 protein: CASSFTRGNSPLHF
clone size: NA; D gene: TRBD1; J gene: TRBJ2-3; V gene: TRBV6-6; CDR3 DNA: TGTGCCAGCAACCCTGCAGGGGGCAAGAGGGATACGCAGTATTTT; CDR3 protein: CASNPAGGKRDTQYF
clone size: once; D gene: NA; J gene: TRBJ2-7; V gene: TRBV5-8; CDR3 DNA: TGTGCCAGCTCATCCCACGAGCAGTACTTC; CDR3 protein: CASSSHEQYF
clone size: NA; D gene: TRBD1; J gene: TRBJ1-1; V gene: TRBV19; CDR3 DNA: TGTGCCAGTACGACAGGGATCGGCATGAACACTGAAGCTTTCTTT; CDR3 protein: CASTTGIGMNTEAFF
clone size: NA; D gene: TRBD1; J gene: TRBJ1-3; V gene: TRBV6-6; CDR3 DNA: TGTGCCAGCAGTGACAGGGCCGGAAACACCATATATTTT; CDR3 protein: CASSDRAGNTIYF
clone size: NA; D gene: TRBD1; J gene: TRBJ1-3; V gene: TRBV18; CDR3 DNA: TGTGCCAGCTCACACGGGACAGCGTTAAACACCATATATTTT; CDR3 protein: CASSHGTALNTIYF